These 26 T cell receptor beta chains were sequenced from one sample in a study of cytomegalovirus exposure and HLA in healthy donors (dated by TCRdb to the late 2010s). Library preparation was by the immunoSEQ multiplex PCR assay. The multiplex PCR relied on a mix of 60 forward primers for TCR Vbeta segments and 13 reverse primers for TCR Jbeta segments. TCRdb mirrors the immuneACCESS table, restricted to in-frame sequences. Some clones are absent from its copies; in checked studies, under half trace to an unresolved V gene, and the reason for the others is unknown. For this sample the table gives about 160,000 clones, of which 80% to 85% were detected only once. Together, the top ten hold around 0.93% of the sample. The specimen was PBMCs. The receptors come from a man in his thirties or forties in good health and CMV-seronegative.

The chain recombines TRBV5-1 with TRBJ1-1; 7 nucleotides align to TRBD1. In germline, CDR1 is SGHRS, CDR2 YFSETQ. Trimming cost V 1 base and J 6 bases; bases outside gene matches: 9. CDR3 length: 15 amino acids. The CDR3, as DNA: TGCGCCAGCAGCTTGACGGGCAGGGGGTTACCTGAAGCTTTCTTT. Translated: CASSLTGRGLPEAFF.

The V and J genes are TRBV5-1 and TRBJ2-5; D remains unclear. The J call is doubtful: the DNA matches TRBJ2-7 better. Germline V CDR1 and CDR2: SGHRS, YFSETQ. There are 14 residues in the CDR3. The CDR3 sequence: CASSLASGTYEQYF. The CDR3 bases are TGCGCCAGCAGCTTGGCCTCAGGTACCTACGAGCAGTACTTC.

V is TRBV5-1 and J is TRBJ2-3; 11 nucleotides match TRBD2. The CDR3 spans 16 residues. Germline CDR1 and CDR2: SGHRS and YFSETQ. The junction had 5 bases not matched to a gene; V was cut back by 4 bases and J by 1 base. This CDR3 is CASSISGLAGTDTQYF. CDR3 coding DNA: TGCGCCAGCAGCATTTCGGGACTAGCGGGCACAGATACGCAGTATTTT. The variable domain in full, with the rest retrieved from reference TRBV5-1 and TRBJ2-3, is KAGVTQTPRYLIKTRGQQVTLSCSPISGHRSVSWYQQTPGQGLQFLFEYFSETQRNKGNFPGRFSGRQFSNSRSEMNVSTLELGDSALYLCASSISGLAGTDTQYFGPGTRLTVL.

The chain couples TRBV7-8 to TRBJ2-3, with 16 bases aligning to TRBD2. CDR1 and CDR2 (germline): SGHVS, FQNEAQ. The CDR3 runs to 20 residues. V lost 1 base to trimming and J lost 12 bases; unmatched junction nucleotides: 19. Here the CDR3 reads CASSLVRDEGLAGGQPVQYF. CDR3 in DNA: TGTGCCAGCAGCTTAGTCCGCGATGAGGGACTAGCGGGAGGGCAGCCTGTACAGTATTTT.

This clone came up a few times. CDR3 DNA sequence: TGCGCCAGCAGCTTTGACAGGCTCATTCGGGGGACCCAGTACTTC. This translates into CASSFDRLIRGTQYF. This chain joins TRBV5-1 and TRBJ2-5; perhaps TRBD1 as D (6 bases). Per the germline V gene, CDR1 is SGHRS and CDR2 is YFSETQ. CDR3 length: 15 residues. V was pared by 2 bases and J by 7 bases, with 18 bases between.

This clone was seen a few times. The chain joins TRBV30 to TRBJ2-3; 7 nucleotides line up with TRBD1. There are 17 residues in the CDR3. The germline V gene encodes CDR1 GTSNPN and CDR2 SVGIG (reference sequence). Trimming cost V 4 bases and J 4 bases; bases outside gene matches: 17. The CDR3 DNA is TGTGCCTGGACCTGGGGGTCGACAGGGCCATCGGCAGATACGCAGTATTTT. Amino acids: CAWTWGSTGPSADTQYF.

This rearrangement joins TRBV10-2 to TRBJ2-2; TRBD2 agrees at 9 bases. V shed 3 bases, J shed 3 bases, and the junction held 8 bases outside the gene matches. This CDR3 contains 17 residues. CDR1 is WSHSY and CDR2 is SAAADI in the germline V gene. The CDR3 DNA reads TGCGCCAGCAGTGATATCCGACTAGCGGCCCACACCGGGGAGCTGTTTTTT. This translates into CASSDIRLAAHTGELFF.

This clone showed up just a few times. This chain joins TRBV19 and TRBJ1-6; 8 nucleotides align to TRBD1. V was clipped by 11 bases and J by 7 bases; unmatched bases: 13. The CDR3 runs to 15 residues. Germline V gene lookup returns CDR1 LNHDA and CDR2 SQIVND (reference sequence). In DNA form, the CDR3 reads TGTGCCGAAACGAACCGACAGGGGTCGAATTCACCCCTCCACTTT. It specifies CAETNRQGSNSPLHF.

This sequence joins TRBV6-5 and TRBJ2-3; D perhaps matches TRBD1 (6 bases). Between the trimmed V and J ends, which lost 3 bases and 5 bases, there was a span of 12 bases. This CDR3 spans 14 amino acids. Germline CDR1 and CDR2: MNHEY and SVGAGI. CDR3 protein: CASSYGPGEDTQYF. The CDR3 DNA sequence: TGTGCCAGCAGTTATGGGCCAGGGGAAGATACGCAGTATTTT.

The chain combines TRBV4-3 with TRBJ2-5; maybe TRBD2 (6 bases). V was pared by 0 bases and J by 0 bases, with 23 bases between. Germline CDR1 LGHNA, CDR2 YSLEER. The length of the CDR3 is 20 residues. The CDR3 loop is CASSQDMYLAPAPNQETQYF. The CDR3 bases are TGCGCCAGCAGCCAAGATATGTATCTAGCGCCAGCCCCCAACCAAGAGACCCAGTACTTC.

CDR3 residues: CASSLAGTDTDTQYF. For the CDR3, the DNA is TGTGCCAGCAGCCTCGCCGGGACAGACACAGATACGCAGTATTTT. The chain is built from TRBV9 and TRBJ2-3; the match to TRBD1 covers 7 bases. The CDR3 is 15 amino acids. V was pared by 4 bases and J by 2 bases, with 7 bases of the junction left unmatched. Germline values: CDR1 SGDLS, CDR2 YYNGEE. Together with reference TRBV9 and TRBJ2-3, the CDR3 gives the full variable domain: DSGVTQTPKHLITATGQRVTLRCSPRSGDLSVYWYQQSLDQGLQFLIQYYNGEERAKGNILERFSAQQFPDLHSELNLSSLELGDSALYFCASSLAGTDTDTQYFGPGTRLTVL.

The genes are TRBV30 and TRBJ1-2, with D uncertain. The V gene lost 0 bases and the J gene lost 4 bases, with 9 bases spanning the gap. Per germline, CDR1 GTSNPN and CDR2 SVGIG (reference sequence). The CDR3 loop spans 13 amino acids. CDR3 sequence reads: CAWSVQVGYGYTF. The CDR3 DNA sequence: TGTGCCTGGAGTGTCCAGGTTGGCTATGGCTACACCTTC.

This rearrangement joins TRBV4-1 to TRBJ1-2; TRBD1 might be the D (6 bases). V was clipped by 5 bases and J by 3 bases, with 13 bases between them. This CDR3 has 14 residues. In germline, CDR1 is MGHRA, CDR2 YSYEKL. CDR3: CASSVPGHHYGYTF. The CDR3 nucleotides are TGCGCCAGCAGCGTTCCGGGACACCACTATGGCTACACCTTC.

The table lists this clone with a count of one. This chain links TRBV4-2 with TRBJ2-5, with TRBD1 matching over 10 bases. Unmatched junction bases numbered 16, after V lost 3 bases and J lost 3 bases. The germline CDR1 and CDR2 sequences are LGHNA and YNFKEQ. The CDR3 loop spans 19 amino acids. CDR3 protein: CASSHPTDRGLGVKETQYF. CDR3 sequence (DNA): TGTGCCAGCAGCCACCCTACAGACAGGGGGCTGGGTGTTAAAGAGACCCAGTACTTC.

V gene TRBV6-1 combines with J gene TRBJ2-7; possible D gene TRBD1, 6 bases. Germline CDR1 MNHNS, CDR2 SASEGT. The germline V and J ends were trimmed by 4 bases and 0 bases, with 13 bases remaining between them. This CDR3 has 15 residues. The CDR3 coding sequence is TGTGCCAGCAGTGGCCCGGGACATGGCTCCTACGAGCAGTACTTC. Amino acid sequence: CASSGPGHGSYEQYF.

V is TRBV29-1 and J is TRBJ1-1; D remains unclear. The CDR3 loop spans 12 amino acids. Germline CDR1 reads SQVTM; CDR2 reads ANQGSEA. Trimming removed 3 bases at V and 6 bases at J, with 11 bases between. CDR3 DNA: TGCAGCGTTGAGAGAGGTTCCGCTGAAGCTTTCTTT. It yields the protein CSVERGSAEAFF.

The V and J genes are TRBV7-2 and TRBJ2-1; 8 bases agree with TRBD1. The CDR3 covers 15 residues. V lost 3 bases and J lost 2; bases outside the gene matches: 3. CDR1 is SGHTA and CDR2 is FQGNSA in the germline V gene. CDR3 coding DNA: TGTGCCAGCAGCTTCAGACAGGGGACCTACAATGAGCAGTTCTTC. Its translation: CASSFRQGTYNEQFF.

This sequence joins TRBV20-1 and TRBJ2-5, with 7 bases identical to TRBD2. The CDR3 sequence is 11 residues long. The V gene's germline CDR1 is DFQATT and CDR2 SNEGSKA (reference sequence). V was pared by 3 bases and J by 5 bases, with 0 bases of the junction left unmatched. CDR3 residues: CSARGGETQYF. The CDR3 bases are TGCAGTGCTAGGGGGGGGGAGACCCAGTACTTC.

The rearrangement joins TRBV6-5 to TRBJ1-1, with D unresolved. Trimming cost V 0 bases and J 5 bases, with 13 bases left between them. Germline CDR1 is MNHEY and CDR2 is SVGAGI. The CDR3 length is 15 residues. In DNA form, the CDR3 reads TGTGCCAGCAGTTACTCCGGGCTATCGGGGACTGAAGCTTTCTTT. Its protein product is CASSYSGLSGTEAFF.

J is TRBJ1-5 and V is TRBV28; no clear D. This CDR3 has 15 residues. The germline gives CDR1 MDHEN, CDR2 SYDVKM. The V end lost 3 bases, the J end lost 0 bases, and 9 bases lay between the germline ends. The CDR3: CASSFDKHSNQPQHF. CDR3 coding DNA: TGTGCCAGCAGTTTCGACAAACATAGCAATCAGCCCCAGCATTTT.

This clone has a single count. V is TRBV29-1 and J is TRBJ2-1, with 9 bases lining up with TRBD2. CDR3 size: 14 residues. Looked up from germline, CDR1 is SQVTM and CDR2 is ANQGSEA. V lost 2 bases to trimming and J lost 8 bases; unmatched junction nucleotides: 7. CDR3 sequence reads: CSVEKAGGPYEQFF. As DNA, the CDR3 is TGCAGCGTTGAAAAGGCGGGGGGGCCTTATGAGCAGTTCTTC.

This chain connects TRBV7-3 to TRBJ2-2, with 7 bases aligning to TRBD1. CDR3 size: 16 residues. After removal of 3 bases from V and 0 bases from J, the junction contained 4 bases not matched to a gene. Per germline, CDR1 SGHTA and CDR2 FQGTGA. The CDR3, as DNA: TGTGCCAGCAGCTTGCAACAGGGGTCGAACACCGGGGAGCTGTTTTTT. It is translated as CASSLQQGSNTGELFF.

This clone has only one observation. The chain recombines TRBV12-5 with TRBJ2-2; a weak D match, TRBD1 (5 bases). The germline V and J ends were trimmed by 0 bases and 3 bases, with 11 bases remaining between them. Germline V gene data show CDR1 as LGHNT and CDR2 as FRNRAP. CDR3 length: 16 amino acids. The CDR3: CASGLVLSRDTGELFF. As DNA, the CDR3 is TGTGCTAGTGGTTTGGTACTGAGCAGGGACACCGGGGAGCTGTTTTTT. The full variable domain, its missing parts supplied by reference TRBV12-5 and TRBJ2-2, is DARVTQTPRHKVTEMGQEVTMRCQPILGHNTVFWYRQTMMQGLELLAYFRNRAPLDDSGMPKDRFSAEMPDATLATLKIQPSEPRDSAVYFCASGLVLSRDTGELFFGEGSRLTVL.

The chain is built from TRBV19 and TRBJ1-4; TRBD1 aligns across 8 bases. The CDR3 extends over 16 amino acids. V lost 8 bases, J lost 8 bases, and 16 bases stayed unmatched. Germline V CDR1 and CDR2: LNHDA, SQIVND (reference sequence). The CDR3 is CASSTWGQDYSEKLFF. The CDR3 DNA sequence: TGTGCCAGTTCCACCTGGGGACAGGACTATTCGGAAAAACTGTTTTTT.

The table lists this clone with a count of one. The rearrangement links TRBV7-6 to TRBJ2-5, with D possibly being TRBD1 (6 bases). CDR3 size: 18 residues. V lost 4 bases to trimming and J lost 7 bases, with 28 bases between them. Germline assignment: CDR1 SGHVS and CDR2 FNYEAQ. In nucleotides, the CDR3 is TGTGCCAGCAGCTCATTTTTAAGAAAACAGGGACCCGGGGTGACCCAGTACTTC. It is translated as CASSSFLRKQGPGVTQYF. The complete variable domain, with remaining parts taken from reference TRBV7-6 and TRBJ2-5, reads GAGVSQSPRYKVTKRGQDVALRCDPISGHVSLYWYRQALGQGPEFLTYFNYEAQQDKSGLPNDRFSAERPEGSISTLTIQRTEQRDSAMYRCASSSFLRKQGPGVTQYFGPGTRLLVL.

The chain uses TRBV11-3 and TRBJ2-7; tentatively, D is TRBD2 (6 bases). V was cut by 2 bases and J by 3 bases, with 11 bases left in between. The CDR3 runs 14 residues. From germline, CDR1 is SGHNT and CDR2 YENEEA. This CDR3 reads CASSLFQGGYEQYF. The CDR3 DNA is TGTGCCAGCAGCTTATTCCAGGGAGGCTACGAGCAGTACTTC.